This TCR beta chain was captured by sequencing in a study of identical twins. Via MiXCR, TCRdb re-called the 5' RACE reads, giving one row per CDR3 protein. The sample includes 1,800,000 or so distinct CDR3 sequences, less than 35% of them seen just once. Trimming removed 6 bases from V and 5 bases from J, with 9 bases in between. The CDR3 is made up of 11 amino acids. Germline CDR1 and CDR2: SGHRS and YFSETQ. This chain links TRBV5-1 with TRBJ2-7; possible D gene TRBD1, 5 bases. This receptor was taken from a newborn girl in good health. The sample comprised cord blood. The CDR3 reads CASTQGNEQYF. DNA for the CDR3: TGCGCCAGCACCCAGGGAAACGAGCAGTACTTC.